This T cell receptor (beta chain) comes out of a study of cytomegalovirus exposure and HLA in healthy donors (dated by TCRdb to the late 2010s). For the wider study: In an earlier analysis of 550 to 750 of the donors, 276 Gb of sequence data and some 120 million unique TCR beta sequences from about 179 million T cells were reported. An early release that covered approximately 600 HLA-typed donors contained around 300 gigabases of sequencing data and tens of millions of unique TCR sequences. The genetic ancestry cluster associated with self-reported Caucasian donors included over 80% of the 350 to 500 genotyped donors. The study was designed to test whether signatures of past pathogen exposure could be identified by cataloging public T cell receptors. The T cell repertoires of 666 subjects were profiled by immunosequencing and related to cytomegalovirus serostatus. Along with the roughly 610-subject first cohort, a separate validation cohort of 120 different subjects was used. To predict cytomegalovirus infection status, the study combined high-throughput TCR immunosequencing, statistical association of individual TCRs with disease status, and machine learning. To study patterns of TCR occurrence, a later analysis re-analyzed previously published TCR beta repertoires from 550 to 800 donors and added high-resolution HLA genotyping. Rather than using new phenotypic data, the later analysis identified candidate immune exposures from TCR beta sequences and from how often those sequences occurred across donors. To decide whether each TCR beta V gene segment behaved as functional or pseudogenic, an earlier analysis of approximately 620 of the donors relied on high-throughput TCR beta sequencing. Donor age, sex, ethnicity and CMV serostatus were compiled together with the repertoire data. A later genetic analysis used genome-wide SNP genotypes for about 65% of the roughly 700 donors, treating that subset as a discovery cohort. All discovery cohort repertoires had been generated using a single sequencing platform. HLA typing included class I and class II loci at four-digit resolution. Typing coverage varied by locus: roughly 629-630 donors for A, B, C, DRB1 and DQB1; 522 for DQA1; about 570 for DPA1; about 450 for DPB1. Roughly five DR-DQ haplotypes were handled as single units for association and clustering because linkage in the cohort was strong. On average, 235,054 unique TCR beta nucleotide sequences were sequenced per donor among 398 genotyped donors of the cohort, with 15% to 20% of those sequences being non-productive. Overall study results and their limits: The earlier analysis of 587 of the donors excluded roughly 17 rarely observed V segments, including chromosome 9 orphons, because counts were too low. This cohort had only TCR beta chains sequenced, and the lack of alpha or paired-chain data limited which features could be detected. According to a later analysis, most CMV-associated TCR beta chains appeared to be HLA-restricted, and the HLA associations seemed to be driven largely by CMV exposure. When HLA alleles, especially DR and DQ, strongly co-occurred, TCR associations were difficult to assign to individual alleles. Linkage disequilibrium might explain the correlated functional status among segregating V segments, but an unknown experimental factor could not be excluded. In a later analysis, the rate of TCR association differed among HLA loci, with DRB1 alleles having the most associated TCRs and HLA-C alleles having the fewest. In an earlier analysis of 587 of the donors, most TCR beta V segments appeared in productive rearrangements about 87% or about 30% of the time, broadly matching IMGT annotations. Compared with the 666-donor mean, donors in an Asian-associated ancestry cluster had fewer N-insertions in productive TCRs, according to a later genetic analysis. A further reported finding was that TCR beta sequences accurately predicted the HLA-A and HLA-B alleles for most subjects in the first cohort. Cytomegalovirus status was reported to be diagnosed by the classifier with high specificity and sensitivity in both the original and validation cohorts. A later analysis associated about 16,000 TCR beta sequences with specific HLA alleles at a false discovery rate of 0.05. In the study, about 150 TCR beta chains were listed as associated with cytomegalovirus. According to the authors, the approach could potentially be generalized to other disease states and immunological phenotypes. In a later analysis, HLA-associated TCR beta chains showed more clonal expansion and lower generation probabilities than non-associated chains that were equally common. Immune exposure information for the cohort was limited to CMV serostatus. A cluster of highly shared sequence variants was judged likely to represent a technical artifact of the sequencing pipeline. A later analysis reported that several top co-occurrence clusters appeared linked to parvovirus B19, influenza, CMV and Epstein-Barr virus. The presence/absence analyses assumed that sequencing depth was roughly uniform across donors, and that assumption may not be true. Some IMGT-functional V segments, including TRBV6-2 and TRBV6-3, could not be distinguished by the 87-base-pair reads and were therefore excluded. Because HLA typing was unavailable for some donors at each locus, only the typed subset was used in association tests. V-gene and J-gene trimming of TCR beta chains was associated with a missense DCLRE1C variant in a later genetic analysis, and the association was replicated in an independent cohort. Across donors, most TCR sequences were observed very rarely, whereas some public TCRs were present in many individuals. A few of the identified cytomegalovirus-associated TCR beta chains were confirmed in vitro to be specific for cytomegalovirus antigens.

As encoded in the germline V gene, CDR1 is LGHNA while CDR2 is YNFKEQ. The trim is 3 bases for V and 11 bases for J, with a gap of 13 bases between the germline ends. The CDR3 holds 12 amino acids from the cysteine to the phenylalanine. Just the 36-base CDR3 DNA is kept, in frame starting at base 1. Library preparation employed the immunoSEQ multiplex PCR assay. For the multiplex PCR, a mixture combining 60 forward primers for TCR Vbeta segments and 13 reverse primers for TCR Jbeta segments was used. The CDR3 region of rearranged TCR beta genes was amplified from genomic DNA with a multiplex PCR assay. The Illumina HiSeq System was used to sequence the amplified TCR beta libraries as 87-base-pair reads. The paper's processing steps were these. Across the roughly 700 repertoires, a later analysis counted 80 million or so unique TCR beta chains, some 11 million of which were shared by at least two donors. A nearest-neighbor algorithm error-corrected the raw reads and collapsed the reads into unique sequences, merging closely related sequences to remove PCR and sequencing errors. Alignment of CDR3 sequences to IMGT reference sequences was used to assign V, D and J gene segments. For a sequence to be retained, a match of at least six nucleotides was required to both a V gene segment and a J gene segment. A rearrangement was called productive if the CDR3 had no stop codons and remained in frame with V and J, and every other rearrangement was called non-productive. CDR3 was defined by IMGT convention, running from the second conserved V-encoded cysteine to the conserved J-encoded phenylalanine. Sequences without an unambiguous match to a single V gene segment were excluded from the earlier analysis of 450 to 750 of the donors. An earlier analysis of several hundred of the donors called V segments functional above 56.7% productive rearrangements and segregating when the between-donor standard deviation exceeded 5%. To diagnose cytomegalovirus status from the catalog of TCR beta chain sequences, a statistical classification framework was built. V and J gene assignment, in a later analysis, came from comparing TCR nucleotide sequences with IMGT/GENE-DB human TR gene sequences. The TCRdist pipeline was used in a later analysis to assign CDR3 sequences and most-parsimonious VDJ recombination scenarios. A later analysis defined each TCR beta chain by its CDR3 amino acid sequence plus V-gene family, and excluded reads lacking a unique V-gene family. In a later analysis, 450 to 600 highly shared, low-generation-probability nucleotide sequences were removed to address suspected cross-contamination and a sequencing artifact. For each public chain, a later analysis derived a clonal expansion index from normalized ranks of inferred template counts within each repertoire. In a later analysis, generation probabilities were computed using a VDJ recombination model fitted to out-of-frame rearrangements, and the results were checked against IGoR. A later analysis scored TCR-TCR, TCR-HLA and TCR-CMV co-occurrence with hypergeometric tests, applying a repertoire-size bias correction to TCR pairs. False discovery rates were estimated in a later analysis by permuting HLA or CMV assignments 20 times. A later analysis grouped co-occurring TCRs with DBSCAN, adding TCRdist sequence similarity when clustering within HLA-allele-positive subsets. For co-occurrence clustering, repertoires with fewer than 30,000 or more than 120,000 public chains were excluded, along with roughly 5 repertoires with anomalous nucleotide sharing. The immuneACCESS repertoire file appears here via TCRdb, limited to in-frame rearrangements. These files lack a portion of the clones; in checked studies, under half of the deficit traces to unresolved V genes, and the cause of the others is not known. That table is the source of V, J and clone size, and D and trimming were worked out from the DNA. The sample data list about 130,000 clones, and approximately 84% of these were observed just once. Clones ranked in the top ten supply about 1.8% of the sample.

A remark on this clone: This clone's antigen is unknown. Base qualities are not provided; no much larger clone lies one nucleotide away.

In total, 630 or so healthy bone marrow donors made up the cohort. Cohort members were all nominally healthy when sampled, although unrecorded immune exposures were likely present. The donor was CMV seronegative and was included in the group of 352 seronegative cohort members. Each donor provided a peripheral blood sample, and peripheral blood mononuclear cells were used for TCR beta sequencing. Genomic DNA extraction from the blood cell samples was performed with the Qiagen DNeasy Blood Extraction Kit. Material: PBMCs. The chain employs TRBV4-2 and TRBJ2-5, and the D gene may be TRBD2, 5 bases matching. This TCR was sampled from a middle-aged woman in good health and CMV-seronegative. The nucleotide sequence is given as TGTGCCAGCAGCCATCCCGGTGGGGAGCAGTACTTC. Its protein reads: CASSHPGGEQYF.